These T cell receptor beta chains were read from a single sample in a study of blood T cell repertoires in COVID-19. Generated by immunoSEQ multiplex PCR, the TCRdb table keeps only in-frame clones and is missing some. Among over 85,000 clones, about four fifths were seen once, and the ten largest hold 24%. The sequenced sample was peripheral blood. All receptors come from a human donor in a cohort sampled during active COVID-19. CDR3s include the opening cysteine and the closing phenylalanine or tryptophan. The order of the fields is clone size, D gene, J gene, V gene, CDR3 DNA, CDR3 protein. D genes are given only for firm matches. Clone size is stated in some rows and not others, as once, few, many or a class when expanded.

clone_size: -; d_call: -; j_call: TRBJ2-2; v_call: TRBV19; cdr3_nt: TGTGCCAGTACCATTGAGGGCGAACCTGGCACCGGGGAGCTGTTTTTT; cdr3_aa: CASTIEGEPGTGELFF
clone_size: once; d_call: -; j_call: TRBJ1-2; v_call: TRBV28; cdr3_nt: TGTGCCAGCAGTTTATGGGAGGGGAAGCCAAACTATGGCTACACCTTC; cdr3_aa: CASSLWEGKPNYGYTF
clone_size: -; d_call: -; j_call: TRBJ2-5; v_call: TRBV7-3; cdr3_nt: TGTGCCAGCAGCTTAGACCCTACGGACAGAAAAGAGACCCAGTACTTC; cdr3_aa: CASSLDPTDRKETQYF
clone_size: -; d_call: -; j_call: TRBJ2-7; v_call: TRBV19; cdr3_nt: TGTGCCAGTAGTCCACCCGGGACACCCTGGGCCGAGCAGTACTTC; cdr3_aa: CASSPPGTPWAEQYF
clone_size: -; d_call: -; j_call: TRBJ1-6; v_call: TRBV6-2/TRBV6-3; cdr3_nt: TGTGCCAGCAGTTACTCGACTCCTCCGATTTCACCCCTCCACTTT; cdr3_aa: CASSYSTPPISPLHF
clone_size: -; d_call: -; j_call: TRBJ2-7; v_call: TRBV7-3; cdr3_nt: TGTGCCAGCAGCCCGGGACTTTCGAATGAGCAGTACTTC; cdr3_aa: CASSPGLSNEQYF
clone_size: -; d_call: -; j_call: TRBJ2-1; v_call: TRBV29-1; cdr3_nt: TGCAGCGCCGATAGGGGGTTGGCCTCCAATGAGCAGTTCTTC; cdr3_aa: CSADRGLASNEQFF
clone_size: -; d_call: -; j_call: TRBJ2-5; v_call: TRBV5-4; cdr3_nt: TGTGCCAGCAGCCCGGACCCGGAGGGGCTACAAGAGACCCAGTACTTC; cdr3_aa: CASSPDPEGLQETQYF
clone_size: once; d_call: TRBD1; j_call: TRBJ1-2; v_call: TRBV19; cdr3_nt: TGTGCCAGTATACCAGGGACAGGGACTATAAGAGGCTATGGCTACACCTTC; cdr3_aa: CASIPGTGTIRGYGYTF
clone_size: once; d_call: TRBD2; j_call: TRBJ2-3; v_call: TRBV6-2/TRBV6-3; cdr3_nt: TGTGCCAGCAGCCCCGGCCGAACTAGCGGGGGTAGCACAGATACGCAGTATTTT; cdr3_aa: CASSPGRTSGGSTDTQYF
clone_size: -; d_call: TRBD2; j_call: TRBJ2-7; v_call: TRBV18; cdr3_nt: TGTGCCAGCTCACCTCGGACTAGCGGGAGCTACGAGCAGTACTTC; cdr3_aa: CASSPRTSGSYEQYF
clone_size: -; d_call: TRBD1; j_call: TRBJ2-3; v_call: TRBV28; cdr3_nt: TGTGCCAGCCGGGGACAGCGCACAGATACGCAGTATTTT; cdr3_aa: CASRGQRTDTQYF
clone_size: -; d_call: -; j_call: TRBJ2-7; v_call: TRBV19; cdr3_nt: TGTGCCAGTAGTCCCAGTGCCGGGAATCAATACTTC; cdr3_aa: CASSPSAGNQYF
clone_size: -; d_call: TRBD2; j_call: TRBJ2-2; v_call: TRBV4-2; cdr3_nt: TGTGCCAGCAGCCAAGATTCACTAGCGGCAAACACCGGGGAGCTGTTTTTT; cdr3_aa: CASSQDSLAANTGELFF
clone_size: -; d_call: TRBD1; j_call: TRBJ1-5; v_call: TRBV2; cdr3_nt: TGTGCCAGCAGTAGGGACAGGGTTAGTCAGCCCCAGCATTTT; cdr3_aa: CASSRDRVSQPQHF
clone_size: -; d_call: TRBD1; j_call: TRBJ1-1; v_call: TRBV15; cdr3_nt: TGTGCCACCAGCAGGGACAGGGGAGGGAACACTGAAGCTTTCTTT; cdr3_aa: CATSRDRGGNTEAFF
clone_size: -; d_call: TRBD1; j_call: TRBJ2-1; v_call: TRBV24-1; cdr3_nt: TGTGCCACCCGGGACAGGGGATCGGATAATGAGCAGTTCTTC; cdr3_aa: CATRDRGSDNEQFF
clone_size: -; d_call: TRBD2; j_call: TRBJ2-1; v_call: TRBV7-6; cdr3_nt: TGTGCCAGCAGCCCGACTAGCGGGAGGTACAATGAGCAGTTCTTC; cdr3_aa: CASSPTSGRYNEQFF
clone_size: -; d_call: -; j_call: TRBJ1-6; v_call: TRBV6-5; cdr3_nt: TGTGCCAGCAGCACAGGGAATTCACCCCTCCACTTT; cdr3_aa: CASSTGNSPLHF
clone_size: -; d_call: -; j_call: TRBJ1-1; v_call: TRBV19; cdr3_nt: TGTGCCAGTAGTATAGTAGGAGGGAAAACTTTCTTT; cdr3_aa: CASSIVGGKTFF
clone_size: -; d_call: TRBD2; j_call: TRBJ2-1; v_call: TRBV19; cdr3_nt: TGTGCCAGTAGTTATTTGCCGGGACTAGCGTCCGGTGGCACCTACAATGAGCAGTTCTTC; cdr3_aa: CASSYLPGLASGGTYNEQFF
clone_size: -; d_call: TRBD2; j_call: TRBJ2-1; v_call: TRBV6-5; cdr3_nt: TGTGCCAGCAGGATCGGGGGGACTAGACGTGATGAGCAGTTCTTC; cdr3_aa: CASRIGGTRRDEQFF
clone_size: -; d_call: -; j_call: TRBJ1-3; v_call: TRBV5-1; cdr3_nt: TGCGCCAGCAGCAGCACCGGGACAAACTCTGGAAACACCATATATTTT; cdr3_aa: CASSSTGTNSGNTIYF
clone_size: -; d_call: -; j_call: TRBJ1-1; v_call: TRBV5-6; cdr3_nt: TGTGCCAGCAGCTTCAAGGGGGGGTCGGTCTTGGGCACTGAAGCTTTCTTT; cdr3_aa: CASSFKGGSVLGTEAFF
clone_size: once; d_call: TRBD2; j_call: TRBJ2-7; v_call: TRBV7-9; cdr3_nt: TGTGCCAGCAGCCCACGAGGGCGGGAGGGAATTTACGAGCAGTACTTC; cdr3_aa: CASSPRGREGIYEQYF
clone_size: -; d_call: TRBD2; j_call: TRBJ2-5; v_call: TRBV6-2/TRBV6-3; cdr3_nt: TGTGCCAGCAGCCCGGGGGGGGAAGATACGCGAGAGACCCAGTACTTC; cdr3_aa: CASSPGGEDTRETQYF
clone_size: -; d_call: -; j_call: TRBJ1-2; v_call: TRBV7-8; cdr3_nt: TGTGCCAGCAGCTTAGGAGGGCAGCCTAACTATGGCTACACCTTC; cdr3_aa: CASSLGGQPNYGYTF
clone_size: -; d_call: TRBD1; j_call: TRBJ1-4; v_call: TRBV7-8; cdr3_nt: TGTGCCAGCAGCCACCCGGGGACAGGGTGGGCGGGTAATGAAAAACTGTTTTTT; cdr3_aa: CASSHPGTGWAGNEKLFF
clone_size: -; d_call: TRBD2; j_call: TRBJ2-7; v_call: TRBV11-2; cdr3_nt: TGTGCCAGCAGCTTGACTAGCGGAGGGGAGACCTACGAGCAGTACTTC; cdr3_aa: CASSLTSGGETYEQYF
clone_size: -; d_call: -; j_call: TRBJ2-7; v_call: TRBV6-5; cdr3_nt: TGTGCCAGCAGCCCGCGGGGAGGCGGCTACGAGCAGTACTTC; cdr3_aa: CASSPRGGGYEQYF
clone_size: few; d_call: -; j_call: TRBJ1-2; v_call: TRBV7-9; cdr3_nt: TGTGCCAGCAGCCGGGGACTGAACTACGGCTACACCTTC; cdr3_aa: CASSRGLNYGYTF
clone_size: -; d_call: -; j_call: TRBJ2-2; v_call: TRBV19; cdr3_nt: TGTGCCAGTAGTATAGGGAGGGGAAGGGACACCGGGGAGCTGTTTTTT; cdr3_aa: CASSIGRGRDTGELFF
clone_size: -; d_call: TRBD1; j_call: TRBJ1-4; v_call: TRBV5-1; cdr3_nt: TGCGCCAGCAGCCGGACAGGGTCTCAGGAAAAACTGTTTTTT; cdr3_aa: CASSRTGSQEKLFF
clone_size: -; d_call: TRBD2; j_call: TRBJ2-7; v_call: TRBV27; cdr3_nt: TGTGCCAGCAGTTTAACGGGAGGGCCCGGCTACGAGCAGTACTTC; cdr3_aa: CASSLTGGPGYEQYF
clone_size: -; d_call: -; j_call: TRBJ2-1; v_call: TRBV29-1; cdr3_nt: TGCAGCGTTGAGGTGGGGCGAGACAATGAGCAGTTCTTC; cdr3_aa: CSVEVGRDNEQFF
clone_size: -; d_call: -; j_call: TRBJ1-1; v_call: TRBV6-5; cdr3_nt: TGTGCCAGCACCTCGGACACTGAAGCTTTCTTT; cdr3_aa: CASTSDTEAFF
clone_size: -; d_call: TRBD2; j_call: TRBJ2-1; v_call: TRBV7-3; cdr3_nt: TGTGCCAGCAGCTCGGGGACTAGCGGGGTGTCCTACAATGAGCAGTTCTTC; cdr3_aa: CASSSGTSGVSYNEQFF
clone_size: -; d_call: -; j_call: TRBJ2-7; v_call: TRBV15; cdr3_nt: TGTGCCACCAGCAGAGATGTCGGCTACGAGCAGTACTTC; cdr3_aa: CATSRDVGYEQYF
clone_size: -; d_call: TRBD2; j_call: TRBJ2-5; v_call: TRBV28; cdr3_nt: TGTGCCAGCAGTTTCTCACCCCGCCTAGCGGATCGCAAGACCCAGTACTTC; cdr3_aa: CASSFSPRLADRKTQYF
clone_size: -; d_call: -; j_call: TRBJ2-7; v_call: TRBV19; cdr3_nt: TGTGCCAGGGCCCCTGTCGGGAGAATATCCTACGAGCAGTACTTC; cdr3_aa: CARAPVGRISYEQYF
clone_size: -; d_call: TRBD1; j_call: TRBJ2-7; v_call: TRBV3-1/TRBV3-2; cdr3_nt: TGTGCCAGCAGCCAAGGGCGGGACAGGCCGTCCTACGAGCAGTACTTC; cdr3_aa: CASSQGRDRPSYEQYF
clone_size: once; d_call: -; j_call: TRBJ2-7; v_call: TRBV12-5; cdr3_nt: TGTGCTAGTGGTTTCGACAGGTACGAGCAGTACTTC; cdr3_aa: CASGFDRYEQYF
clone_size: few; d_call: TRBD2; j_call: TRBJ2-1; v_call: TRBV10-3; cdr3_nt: TGTGCCATAGGGGCGGGAGGGAGCTCCTACAATGAGCAGTTCTTC; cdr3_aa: CAIGAGGSSYNEQFF
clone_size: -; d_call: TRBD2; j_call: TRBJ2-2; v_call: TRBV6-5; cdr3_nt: TGTGCCAGCAGGGGACTAGCGGGAACCGGGGAGCTGTTTTTT; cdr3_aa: CASRGLAGTGELFF
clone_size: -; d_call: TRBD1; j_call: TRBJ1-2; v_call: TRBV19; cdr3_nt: TGTGCCAGTAGTACCGGGACAGGCGTCTATGGCTACACCTTC; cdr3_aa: CASSTGTGVYGYTF
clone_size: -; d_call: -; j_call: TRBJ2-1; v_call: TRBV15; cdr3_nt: TGTGCCACCAGCAGAGACAGGGCTTCCGATGAGCAGTTCTTC; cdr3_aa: CATSRDRASDEQFF
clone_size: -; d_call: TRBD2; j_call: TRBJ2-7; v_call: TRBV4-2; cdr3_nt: TGTGCCAGCAGCCAGGCGGGACTAGCTGCCTCCGAGCAGTACTTC; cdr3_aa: CASSQAGLAASEQYF
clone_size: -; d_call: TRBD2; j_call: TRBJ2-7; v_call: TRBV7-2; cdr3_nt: TGTGCCAGCAGCTTAGGGGGAGGGTACGAGCAGTACTTC; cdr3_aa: CASSLGGGYEQYF
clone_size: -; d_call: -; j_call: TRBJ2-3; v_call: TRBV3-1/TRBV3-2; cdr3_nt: TGTGCCAGCAGCCAAAGCTTCTCTAGCACAGATACGCAGTATTTT; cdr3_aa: CASSQSFSSTDTQYF
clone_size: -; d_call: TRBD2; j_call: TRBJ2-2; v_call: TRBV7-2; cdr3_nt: TGTGCCAGCAGCCCCAGACTAGCGGGTGGTGCCGGGGAGCTGTTTTTT; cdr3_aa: CASSPRLAGGAGELFF